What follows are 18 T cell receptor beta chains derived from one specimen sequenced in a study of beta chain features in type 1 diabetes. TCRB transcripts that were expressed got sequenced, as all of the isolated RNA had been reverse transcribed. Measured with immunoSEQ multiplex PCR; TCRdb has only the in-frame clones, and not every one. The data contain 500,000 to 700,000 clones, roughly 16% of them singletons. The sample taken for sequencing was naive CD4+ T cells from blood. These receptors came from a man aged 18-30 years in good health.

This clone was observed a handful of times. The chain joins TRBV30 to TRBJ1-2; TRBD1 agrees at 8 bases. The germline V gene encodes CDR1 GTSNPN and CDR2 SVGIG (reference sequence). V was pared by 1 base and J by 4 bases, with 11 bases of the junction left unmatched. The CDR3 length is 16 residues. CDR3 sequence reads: CAWSAQSTGVGYGYTF. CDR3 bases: TGTGCCTGGAGTGCGCAATCGACAGGGGTCGGCTATGGCTACACCTTC. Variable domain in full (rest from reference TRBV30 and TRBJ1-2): SQTIHQWPATLVQPVGSPLSLECTVEGTSNPNLYWYRQAAGRGLQLLFYSVGIGQISSEVPQNLSASRPQDRQFILSSKKLLLSDSGFYLCAWSAQSTGVGYGYTFGSGTRLTVV.

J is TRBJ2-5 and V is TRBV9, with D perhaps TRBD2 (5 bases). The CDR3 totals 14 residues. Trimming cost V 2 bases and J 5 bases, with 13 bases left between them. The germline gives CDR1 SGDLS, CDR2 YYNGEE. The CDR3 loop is CASSVFDGGETQYF. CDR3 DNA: TGTGCCAGCAGCGTTTTCGATGGCGGGGAGACCCAGTACTTC. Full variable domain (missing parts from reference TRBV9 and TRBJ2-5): DSGVTQTPKHLITATGQRVTLRCSPRSGDLSVYWYQQSLDQGLQFLIQYYNGEERAKGNILERFSAQQFPDLHSELNLSSLELGDSALYFCASSVFDGGETQYFGPGTRLLVL.

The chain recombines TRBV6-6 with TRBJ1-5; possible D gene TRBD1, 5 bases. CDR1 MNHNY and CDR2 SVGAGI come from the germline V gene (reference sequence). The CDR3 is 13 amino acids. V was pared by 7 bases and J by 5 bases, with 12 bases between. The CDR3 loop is CASKFWGDQPQHF. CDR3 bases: TGTGCCAGCAAATTTTGGGGGGATCAGCCCCAGCATTTT.

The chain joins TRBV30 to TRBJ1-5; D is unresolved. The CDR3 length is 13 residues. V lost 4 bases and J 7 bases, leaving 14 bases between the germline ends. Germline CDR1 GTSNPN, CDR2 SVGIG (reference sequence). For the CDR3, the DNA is TGTGCCTGGACATTAGGACGGGCCCAGCCCCAGCATTTT. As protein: CAWTLGRAQPQHF. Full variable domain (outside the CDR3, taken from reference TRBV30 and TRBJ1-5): SQTIHQWPATLVQPVGSPLSLECTVEGTSNPNLYWYRQAAGRGLQLLFYSVGIGQISSEVPQNLSASRPQDRQFILSSKKLLLSDSGFYLCAWTLGRAQPQHFGDGTRLSIL.

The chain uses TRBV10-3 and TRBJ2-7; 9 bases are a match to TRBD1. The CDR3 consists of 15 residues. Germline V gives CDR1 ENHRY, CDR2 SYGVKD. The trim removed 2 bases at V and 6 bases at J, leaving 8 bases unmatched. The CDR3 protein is CAISEAWTGVAEQYF. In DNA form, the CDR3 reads TGTGCCATCAGTGAGGCATGGACAGGGGTTGCCGAGCAGTACTTC.

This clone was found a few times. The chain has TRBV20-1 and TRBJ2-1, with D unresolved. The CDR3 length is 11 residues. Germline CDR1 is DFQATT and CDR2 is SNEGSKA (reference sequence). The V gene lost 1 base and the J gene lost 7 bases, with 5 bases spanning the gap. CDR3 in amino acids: CSARVNNEQFF. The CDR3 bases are TGCAGTGCTAGAGTTAATAATGAGCAGTTCTTC.

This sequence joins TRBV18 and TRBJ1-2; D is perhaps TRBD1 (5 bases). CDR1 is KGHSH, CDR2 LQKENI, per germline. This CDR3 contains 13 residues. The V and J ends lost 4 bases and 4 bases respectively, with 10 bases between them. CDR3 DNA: TGTGCCAGCTCACAAGGGACCAGCTATGGCTACACCTTC. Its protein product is CASSQGTSYGYTF.

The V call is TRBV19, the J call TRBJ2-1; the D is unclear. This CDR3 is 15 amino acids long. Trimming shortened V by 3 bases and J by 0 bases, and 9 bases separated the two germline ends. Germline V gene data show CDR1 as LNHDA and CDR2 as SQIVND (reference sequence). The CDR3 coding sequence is TGTGCCAGTAGTATCACCTTCGGCTCCTACAATGAGCAGTTCTTC. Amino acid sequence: CASSITFGSYNEQFF.

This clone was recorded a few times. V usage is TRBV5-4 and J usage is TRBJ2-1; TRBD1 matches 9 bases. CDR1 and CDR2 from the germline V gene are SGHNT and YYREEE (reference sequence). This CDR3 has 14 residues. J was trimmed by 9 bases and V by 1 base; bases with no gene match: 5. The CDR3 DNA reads TGTGCCAGCAGCTTGAATGACAGGGGGGGTGAGCAGTTCTTC. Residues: CASSLNDRGGEQFF.

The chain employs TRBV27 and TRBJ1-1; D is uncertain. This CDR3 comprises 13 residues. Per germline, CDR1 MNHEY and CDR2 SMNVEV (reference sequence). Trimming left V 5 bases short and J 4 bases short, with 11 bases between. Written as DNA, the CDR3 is TGTGCCAGCAGTCCTTCCGGTTCCACTGAAGCTTTCTTT. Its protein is CASSPSGSTEAFF.

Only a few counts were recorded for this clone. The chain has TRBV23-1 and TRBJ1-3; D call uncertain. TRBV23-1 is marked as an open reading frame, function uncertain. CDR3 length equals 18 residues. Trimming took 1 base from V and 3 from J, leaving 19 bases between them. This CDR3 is CASSQYPPTCECGNTIYF. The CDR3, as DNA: TGCGCCAGCAGTCAATATCCTCCCACATGTGAATGTGGAAACACCATATATTTT.

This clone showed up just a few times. The CDR3 DNA sequence: TGTGCCAGCAGGGAGGGGCAGGGAGGCAATCAGCCCCAGCATTTT. Translating it yields CASREGQGGNQPQHF. This chain joins TRBV28 and TRBJ1-5; possibly TRBD1 for D (5 bases). This CDR3 region has 15 residues. The V gene lost 6 bases and the J gene lost 2 bases, with 14 bases spanning the gap. Germline V lookup: CDR1 MDHEN, CDR2 SYDVKM.

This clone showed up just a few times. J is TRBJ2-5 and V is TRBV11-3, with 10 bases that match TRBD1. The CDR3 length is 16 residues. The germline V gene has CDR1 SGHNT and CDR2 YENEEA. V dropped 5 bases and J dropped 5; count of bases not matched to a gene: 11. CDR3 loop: CASSRGDRGIGETQYF. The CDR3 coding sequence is TGTGCCAGCAGCCGCGGGGACAGGGGTATCGGGGAGACCCAGTACTTC.

The CDR3 DNA follows: TGTGCCAGCAGTTTCCCCGGGAGTGAGCAGTTCTTC. This gives the protein CASSFPGSEQFF. The V and J genes are TRBV7-3 and TRBJ2-1; the D gene is possibly TRBD2 (6 bases). V was clipped by 6 bases and J by 9 bases, with 12 bases between them. Germline V lookup: CDR1 SGHTA, CDR2 FQGTGA. The CDR3 length is 12 residues.

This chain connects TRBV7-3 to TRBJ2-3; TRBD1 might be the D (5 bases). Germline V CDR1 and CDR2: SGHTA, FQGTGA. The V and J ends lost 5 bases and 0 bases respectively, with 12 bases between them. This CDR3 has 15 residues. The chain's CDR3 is CASSTQTASTDTQYF. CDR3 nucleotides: TGTGCCAGCAGCACTCAGACAGCTAGCACAGATACGCAGTATTTT.

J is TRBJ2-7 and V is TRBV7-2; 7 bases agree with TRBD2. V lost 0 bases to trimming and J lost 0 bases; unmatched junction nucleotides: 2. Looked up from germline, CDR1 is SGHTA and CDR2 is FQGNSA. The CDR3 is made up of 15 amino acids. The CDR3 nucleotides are TGTGCCAGCAGCTTAGCGACTAGCCTCTCCTACGAGCAGTACTTC. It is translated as CASSLATSLSYEQYF. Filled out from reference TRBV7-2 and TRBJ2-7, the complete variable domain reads GAGVSQSPSNKVTEKGKDVELRCDPISGHTALYWYRQSLGQGLEFLIYFQGNSAPDKSGLPSDRFSAERTGGSVSTLTIQRTQQEDSAVYLCASSLATSLSYEQYFGPGTRLTVT.

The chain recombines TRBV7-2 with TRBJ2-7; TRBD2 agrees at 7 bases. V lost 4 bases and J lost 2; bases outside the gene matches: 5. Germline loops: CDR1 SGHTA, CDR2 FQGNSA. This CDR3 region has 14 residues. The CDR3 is CASSSSGNTYEQYF. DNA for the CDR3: TGTGCCAGCAGCTCTAGCGGAAACACCTACGAGCAGTACTTC.

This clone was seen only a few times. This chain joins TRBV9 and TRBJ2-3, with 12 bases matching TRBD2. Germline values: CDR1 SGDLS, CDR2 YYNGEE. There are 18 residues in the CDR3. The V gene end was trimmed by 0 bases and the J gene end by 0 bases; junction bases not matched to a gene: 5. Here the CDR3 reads CASSVELAGGISTDTQYF. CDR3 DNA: TGTGCCAGCAGCGTAGAACTAGCGGGGGGCATTAGCACAGATACGCAGTATTTT.